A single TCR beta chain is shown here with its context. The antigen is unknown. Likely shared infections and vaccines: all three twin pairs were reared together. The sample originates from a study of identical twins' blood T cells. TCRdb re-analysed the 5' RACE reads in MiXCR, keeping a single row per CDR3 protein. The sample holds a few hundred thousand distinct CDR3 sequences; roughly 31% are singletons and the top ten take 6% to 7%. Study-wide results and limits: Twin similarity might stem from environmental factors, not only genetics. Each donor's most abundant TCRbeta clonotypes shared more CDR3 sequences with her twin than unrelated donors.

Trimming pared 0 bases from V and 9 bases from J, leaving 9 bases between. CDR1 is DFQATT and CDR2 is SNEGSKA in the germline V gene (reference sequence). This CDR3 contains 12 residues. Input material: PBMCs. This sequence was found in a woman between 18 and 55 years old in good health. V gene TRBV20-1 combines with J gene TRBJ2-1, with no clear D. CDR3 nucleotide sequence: TGCAGTGCTAGAGAGATTAGATCTGAGCAGTTCTTC. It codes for CSAREIRSEQFF.